A single T cell receptor (beta chain) is shown here with its context. Two negative PCRs, clearance, or symptom resolution had been documented for recovered Cohort 3 donors. This record belongs to a study of blood T cell repertoires in COVID-19. The CDR3 is 17 residues long. Germline CDR1 is SGHKS and CDR2 is YYEKEE (reference sequence). With 4 bases clipped from V and 5 bases from J, the junction kept 8 bases outside the gene matches. Clones were read by immunoSEQ multiplex PCR, and TCRdb kept only the in-frame ones, dropping some. Of 150,000 to 180,000 clones listed, roughly 80% are singletons. The specimen sequenced was PBMCs or T cells enriched from blood (not recorded which). The genes are TRBV5-5 and TRBJ2-5, with 16 nucleotides matching TRBD2. This receptor was identified in a man over 45 who had recovered from COVID-19. The CDR3 DNA reads TGTGCCAGCAGCCGAGGGACTAGCGGGGGGGCCTTTGAGACCCAGTACTTC. This gives the protein CASSRGTSGGAFETQYF.